This T cell receptor (beta chain) comes out of a study of neoadjuvant anti-PD-1 for oral cavity cancer. Turning to the study itself: Patients without progression got a fourth dose around day 43.

Blood libraries mostly used 450 to 550 ng genomic DNA, six replicates each. Sequenced by immunoSEQ multiplex PCR; TCRdb stores in-frame clones only, minus some. This sample has some 15,000 clones, with approximately 70% found just once. Points on this clone: The target antigen is unknown.

Blood cells were analyzed directly, without culture or expansion. The study, taken as a whole, reports: Only three patients per response group were TCR-analyzed; validation needed.

The CDR3 runs to 12 residues. Germline V CDR1 and CDR2: MNHNY, SVGAGI (reference sequence). The ends were cut back, 4 bases at V and 7 bases at J, with 11 bases in the middle. V usage is TRBV6-6 and J usage is TRBJ2-7; D may correspond to TRBD1 or TRBD2 (5 bases each). The TCR sequence derives from a person between 40 and 80 years old with oral cavity squamous cell carcinoma. The starting material was PBMCs, obtained before nivolumab (anti-PD-1) treatment. The CDR3 sequence is CASSSSGREQYF. The DNA for the CDR3 is TGTGCCAGCAGTTCGTCAGGGAGAGAGCAGTACTTC.